This is a list of T cell receptor beta chains from one sample in a study of blood T cells in healthy people across ages. TCRdb reprocessed the 5' RACE reads with MiXCR, giving one entry per CDR3 protein. The table shows 750,000 to 950,000 distinct CDR3 sequences, with roughly 29% occurring only once. This sample was shared with a second study, whose subject was T cells of mothers and their children.

The sample consisted of blood. Receptor source: a woman aged 40 to 50 in good health. The CDR3 runs from the conserved cysteine through the conserved F or W. Fields, in order: D gene, clone size, V gene, CDR3 length, J gene, CDR3 DNA, CDR3 protein. A D gene is named only where the DNA matches it firmly. Rows give clone size only sometimes, using once, few, many, or a class for an expanded clone.

d_gene: NA; abundance: NA; v_gene: TRBV5-1; len: 13; j_gene: TRBJ1-2; CDR3nt: TGCGCCAGCAGCTTGGCAGGGTACGGTGGCTACACCTTC; CDR3aa: CASSLAGYGGYTF
d_gene: TRBD1; abundance: NA; v_gene: TRBV7-3; len: 14; j_gene: TRBJ2-1; CDR3nt: TGTGCCAGCAGCGAGGACAGGGTAGCCAATGAGCAGTTCTTC; CDR3aa: CASSEDRVANEQFF
d_gene: NA; abundance: NA; v_gene: TRBV11-2; len: 15; j_gene: TRBJ2-3; CDR3nt: TGTGCCAGCAGCTATCCCTGGGGGGCAGCCGATACGCAGTATTTT; CDR3aa: CASSYPWGAADTQYF
d_gene: NA; abundance: few; v_gene: TRBV20-1; len: 15; j_gene: TRBJ2-7; CDR3nt: TGCAGTGCTAGAGATCGGTCTGGTGGCTCCTACGAGCAGTACTTC; CDR3aa: CSARDRSGGSYEQYF
d_gene: NA; abundance: NA; v_gene: TRBV27; len: 13; j_gene: TRBJ1-5; CDR3nt: TGTGCCAGCACCATCGGTAGGGATCAGCCCCAGCATTTT; CDR3aa: CASTIGRDQPQHF
d_gene: NA; abundance: many; v_gene: TRBV15; len: 13; j_gene: TRBJ2-1; CDR3nt: TGTGCCACCAGTACAGCCCTCTACAATGAGCAGTTCTTC; CDR3aa: CATSTALYNEQFF
d_gene: TRBD1; abundance: NA; v_gene: TRBV28; len: 13; j_gene: TRBJ1-6; CDR3nt: TGTGCCAGTTTACAGGGGTTAAATTCACCCCTCCACTTT; CDR3aa: CASLQGLNSPLHF
d_gene: NA; abundance: NA; v_gene: TRBV5-1; len: 15; j_gene: TRBJ2-7; CDR3nt: TGCGCCAGCAGCTTGCGGCCAGGGGTAGACTACGAGCAGTACTTC; CDR3aa: CASSLRPGVDYEQYF
d_gene: NA; abundance: few; v_gene: TRBV7-9; len: 9; j_gene: TRBJ2-5; CDR3nt: TGTGCCAGCAGACATTCCCCGTACTTC; CDR3aa: CASRHSPYF
d_gene: NA; abundance: many; v_gene: TRBV11-2; len: 12; j_gene: TRBJ2-3; CDR3nt: TGTGCCAGCAGCTCTAGCACAGATACGCAGTATTTT; CDR3aa: CASSSSTDTQYF
d_gene: NA; abundance: NA; v_gene: TRBV12-3/TRBV12-4; len: 15; j_gene: TRBJ1-2; CDR3nt: TGTGCCAGCAGTTTCCGAGGAGTCGCTAACTGTGGCTACACCTTC; CDR3aa: CASSFRGVANCGYTF